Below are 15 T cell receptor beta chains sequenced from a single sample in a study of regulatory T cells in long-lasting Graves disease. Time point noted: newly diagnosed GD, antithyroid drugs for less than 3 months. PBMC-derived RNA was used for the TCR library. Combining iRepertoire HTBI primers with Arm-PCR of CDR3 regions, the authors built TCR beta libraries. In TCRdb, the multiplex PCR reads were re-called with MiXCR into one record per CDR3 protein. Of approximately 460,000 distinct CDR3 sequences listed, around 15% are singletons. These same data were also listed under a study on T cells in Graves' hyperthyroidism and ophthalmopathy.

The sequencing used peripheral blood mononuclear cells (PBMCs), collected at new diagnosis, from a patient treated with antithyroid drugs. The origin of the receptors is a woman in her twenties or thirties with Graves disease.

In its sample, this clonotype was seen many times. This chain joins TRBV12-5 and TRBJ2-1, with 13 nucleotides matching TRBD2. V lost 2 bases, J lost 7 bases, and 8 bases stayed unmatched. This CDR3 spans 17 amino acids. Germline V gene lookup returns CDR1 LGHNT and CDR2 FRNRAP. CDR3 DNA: TGTGCTAGTGGTTTGTCACGGACTAGCGGGAGATTTAATGAGCAGTTCTTC. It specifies CASGLSRTSGRFNEQFF.

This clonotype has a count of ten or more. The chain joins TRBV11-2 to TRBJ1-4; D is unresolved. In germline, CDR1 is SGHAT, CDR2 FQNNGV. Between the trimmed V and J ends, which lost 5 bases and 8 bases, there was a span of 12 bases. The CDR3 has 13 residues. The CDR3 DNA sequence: TGTGCCAGCAGCCCCCAGAGAGGGGAAAAACTGTTTTTT. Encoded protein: CASSPQRGEKLFF.

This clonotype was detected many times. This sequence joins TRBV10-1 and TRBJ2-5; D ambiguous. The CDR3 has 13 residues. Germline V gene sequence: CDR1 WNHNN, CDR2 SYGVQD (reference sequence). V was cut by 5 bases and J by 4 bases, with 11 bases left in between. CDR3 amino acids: CASSMDLAETQYF. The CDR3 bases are TGCGCCAGCAGTATGGACCTTGCAGAGACCCAGTACTTC.

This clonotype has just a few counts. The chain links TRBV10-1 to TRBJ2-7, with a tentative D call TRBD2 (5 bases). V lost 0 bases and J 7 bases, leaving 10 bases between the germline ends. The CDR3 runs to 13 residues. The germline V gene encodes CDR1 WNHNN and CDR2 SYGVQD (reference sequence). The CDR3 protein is CASSESPTGEQYF. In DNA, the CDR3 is TGCGCCAGCAGTGAGTCCCCCACGGGGGAGCAGTACTTC.

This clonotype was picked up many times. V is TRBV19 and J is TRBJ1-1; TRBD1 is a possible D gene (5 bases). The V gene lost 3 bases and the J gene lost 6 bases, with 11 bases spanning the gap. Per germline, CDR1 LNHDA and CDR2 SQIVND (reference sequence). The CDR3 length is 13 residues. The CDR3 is CASSMTRDAEAFF. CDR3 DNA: TGTGCCAGTAGTATGACCAGGGACGCTGAAGCTTTCTTT.

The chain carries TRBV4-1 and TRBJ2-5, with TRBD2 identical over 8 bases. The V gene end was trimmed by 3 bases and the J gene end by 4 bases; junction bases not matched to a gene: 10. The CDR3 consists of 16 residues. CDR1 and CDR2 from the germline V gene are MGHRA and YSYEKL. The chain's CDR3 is CASSHSRTSSRETQYF. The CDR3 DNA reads TGCGCCAGCAGCCATTCCAGGACTAGCTCAAGAGAGACCCAGTACTTC.

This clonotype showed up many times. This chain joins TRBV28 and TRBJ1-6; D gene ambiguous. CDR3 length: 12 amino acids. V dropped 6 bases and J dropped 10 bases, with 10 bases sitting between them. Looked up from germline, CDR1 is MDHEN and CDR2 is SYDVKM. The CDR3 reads CASSLFGSPLHF. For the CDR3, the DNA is TGTGCCAGCAGCCTATTTGGGTCACCCCTCCACTTT.

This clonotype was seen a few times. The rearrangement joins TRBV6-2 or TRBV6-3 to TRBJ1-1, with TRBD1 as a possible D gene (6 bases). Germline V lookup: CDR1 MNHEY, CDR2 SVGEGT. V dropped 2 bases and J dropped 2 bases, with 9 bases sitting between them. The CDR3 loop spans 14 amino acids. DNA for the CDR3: TGTGCCAGCAGTTACACGGGGGGCAACACTGAAGCTTTCTTT. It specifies CASSYTGGNTEAFF.

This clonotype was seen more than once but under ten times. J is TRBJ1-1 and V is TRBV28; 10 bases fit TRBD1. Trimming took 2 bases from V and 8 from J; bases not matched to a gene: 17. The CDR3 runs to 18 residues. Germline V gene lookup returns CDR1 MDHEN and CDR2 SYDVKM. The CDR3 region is CASSLGGGFWTGGREAFF. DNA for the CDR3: TGTGCCAGCAGTTTAGGAGGCGGGTTCTGGACAGGGGGGAGAGAAGCTTTCTTT.

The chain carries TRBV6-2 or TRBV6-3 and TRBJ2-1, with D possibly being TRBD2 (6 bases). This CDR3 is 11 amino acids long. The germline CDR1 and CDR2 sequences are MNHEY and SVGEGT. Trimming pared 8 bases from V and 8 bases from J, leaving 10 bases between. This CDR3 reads CASEGGDEQFF. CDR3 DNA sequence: TGTGCCAGCGAAGGCGGGGATGAGCAGTTCTTC.

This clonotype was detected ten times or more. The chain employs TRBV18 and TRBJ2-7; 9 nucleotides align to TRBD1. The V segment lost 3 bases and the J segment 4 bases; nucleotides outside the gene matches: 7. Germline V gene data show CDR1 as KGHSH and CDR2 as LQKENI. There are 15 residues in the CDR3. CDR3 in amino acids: CASSPRDRARYEQYF. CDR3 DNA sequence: TGTGCCAGCTCACCCAGGGACAGGGCCCGATACGAGCAGTACTTC. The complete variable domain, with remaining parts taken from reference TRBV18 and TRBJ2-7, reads NAGVMQNPRHLVRRRGQEARLRCSPMKGHSHVYWYRQLPEEGLKFMVYLQKENIIDESGMPKERFSAEFPKEGPSILRIQQVVRGDSAAYFCASSPRDRARYEQYFGPGTRLTVT.

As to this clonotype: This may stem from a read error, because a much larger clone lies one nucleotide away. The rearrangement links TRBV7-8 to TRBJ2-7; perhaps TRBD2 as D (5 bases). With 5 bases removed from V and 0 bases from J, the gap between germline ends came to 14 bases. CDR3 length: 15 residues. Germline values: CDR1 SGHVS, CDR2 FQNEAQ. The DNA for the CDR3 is TGTGCCAGCAGCGTCGCCGGGATTAGCTCCTACGAGCAGTACTTC. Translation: CASSVAGISSYEQYF.

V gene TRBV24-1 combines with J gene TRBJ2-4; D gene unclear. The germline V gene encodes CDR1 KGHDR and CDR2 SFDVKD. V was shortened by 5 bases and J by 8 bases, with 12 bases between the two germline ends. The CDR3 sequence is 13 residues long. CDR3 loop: CATSGSAPDIQYF. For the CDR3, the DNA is TGTGCCACCAGTGGCTCCGCGCCGGACATTCAGTACTTC.

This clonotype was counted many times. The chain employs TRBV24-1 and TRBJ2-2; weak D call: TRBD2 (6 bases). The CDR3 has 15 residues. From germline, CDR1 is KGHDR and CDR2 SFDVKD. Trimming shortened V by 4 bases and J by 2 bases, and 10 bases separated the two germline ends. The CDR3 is CATSDPGLNTGELFF. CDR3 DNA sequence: TGTGCCACCAGTGACCCGGGACTTAACACCGGGGAGCTGTTTTTT.

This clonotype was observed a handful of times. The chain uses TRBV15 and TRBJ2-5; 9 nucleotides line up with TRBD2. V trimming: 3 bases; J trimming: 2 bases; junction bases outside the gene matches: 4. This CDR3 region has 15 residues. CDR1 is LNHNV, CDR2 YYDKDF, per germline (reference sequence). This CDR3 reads CATSSPSGVQETQYF. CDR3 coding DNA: TGTGCCACCAGCAGCCCTAGCGGGGTACAAGAGACCCAGTACTTC. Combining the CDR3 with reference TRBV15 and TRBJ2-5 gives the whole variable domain DAMVIQNPRYQVTQFGKPVTLSCSQTLNHNVMYWYQQKSSQAPKLLFHYYDKDFNNEADTPDNFQSRRPNTSFCFLDIRSPGLGDTAMYLCATSSPSGVQETQYFGPGTRLLVL.